These 10 T cell receptor beta chains were all obtained from the same sample, sequenced in a study of vaccination and CD4 T cells after COVID-19. The treatment here: roughly 10-day PBMC culture with coronavirus spike peptide pools or control peptides (ViraFEST assay). No antigens are known for them. Sequenced with the Oncomine TCR Beta short-read assay was DNA taken from cultured CD4+ T cells. Each CDR3 protein gets one entry after TCRdb re-called the PCR reads with MiXCR. The table includes 10,000 or so distinct CDR3 sequences, about half detected once. Sequenced input: CD4+ T cells from blood, cultured in vitro. The receptors here all came from a human donor who had recovered from COVID-19.

This clonotype was seen a handful of times. The rearrangement joins TRBV7-9 to TRBJ1-5, with no clear D. Per the germline V gene, CDR1 is SEHNR and CDR2 is FQNEAQ (reference sequence). This CDR3 is 11 amino acids long. CDR3: CAPSLGQPQHF. CDR3 coding DNA: TGTGCGCCAAGCCTGGGACAGCCCCAGCATTTT.

This clonotype was counted a few times. This chain joins TRBV6-1 and TRBJ1-6; D may be TRBD1 (6 bases). CDR3 length equals 15 residues. Trimming took 2 bases from V and 10 from J, leaving 15 bases between them. In germline, CDR1 is MNHNS, CDR2 SASEGT. CDR3 region: CASSESGGIGSPLHF. The CDR3, as DNA: TGTGCCAGCAGTGAATCCGGGGGCATTGGGTCACCCCTCCACTTT.

The V call is TRBV5-1, the J call TRBJ1-2; maybe TRBD1 (5 bases). The CDR3 loop spans 15 amino acids. The V and J ends lost 0 bases and 4 bases respectively, with 13 bases between them. CDR1 is SGHRS, CDR2 YFSETQ, per germline. Here the CDR3 reads CASSLDGGSGYGYTF. CDR3 nucleotides: TGCGCCAGCAGCTTGGATGGGGGTTCGGGCTATGGCTACACCTTC. The variable domain in full, completed from reference TRBV5-1 and TRBJ1-2, reads KAGVTQTPRYLIKTRGQQVTLSCSPISGHRSVSWYQQTPGQGLQFLFEYFSETQRNKGNFPGRFSGRQFSNSRSEMNVSTLELGDSALYLCASSLDGGSGYGYTFGSGTRLTVV.

CDR3 coding DNA: TGCAGTGCTAGCCTCCGGGACAGGGATCTAACTGAAGCTTTCTTT. It translates to CSASLRDRDLTEAFF. The chain combines TRBV20-1 with TRBJ1-1; 9 bases line up with TRBD1. Germline V gives CDR1 DFQATT, CDR2 SNEGSKA (reference sequence). The CDR3 has 15 residues. V lost 3 bases and J lost 5; bases outside the gene matches: 10.

The V call is TRBV7-8, the J call TRBJ1-6, with a possible D match to TRBD1 (5 bases). Germline CDR1 and CDR2: SGHVS and FQNEAQ. This CDR3 is 15 amino acids long. Deletions cut 0 bases from V and 9 bases from J, with 12 bases between. The CDR3 DNA reads TGTGCCAGCAGCTTAGCCAGGGTTGGGAGTTCACCCCTCCACTTT. It yields the protein CASSLARVGSSPLHF.

This clonotype was detected only a few times. The chain joins TRBV27 to TRBJ2-7; tentative D call: TRBD2 (7 bases). Germline CDR1 MNHEY, CDR2 SMNVEV (reference sequence). V was cut by 6 bases and J by 5 bases, with 14 bases left in between. This CDR3 region has 13 residues. CDR3 in DNA: TGTGCCAGCAGGAAGGGGGGGGCCAACGAGCAGTACTTC. Its protein is CASRKGGANEQYF.

The genes are TRBV7-2 and TRBJ1-1; D remains unclear. Germline V lookup: CDR1 SGHTA, CDR2 FQGNSA. V was cut by 3 bases and J by 2 bases, with 10 bases left in between. The CDR3 extends over 14 amino acids. The CDR3 DNA is TGTGCCAGCAGCTTGGGTCAGATTAACACTGAAGCTTTCTTT. As protein: CASSLGQINTEAFF.

The chain has TRBV10-3 and TRBJ2-1; D may be TRBD1 or TRBD2 (5 bases each). Trimming took off 4 bases at V and 2 bases at J, with 12 bases between the two ends. Germline CDR1 and CDR2: ENHRY and SYGVKD. The CDR3 totals 15 residues. The CDR3 DNA reads TGTGCCATCAGTGGGGGCCTAGCTCCCTACAATGAGCAGTTCTTC. It translates to CAISGGLAPYNEQFF.

This clonotype was counted once. V is TRBV20-1 and J is TRBJ1-5, with D hard to call. CDR1 is DFQATT, CDR2 SNEGSKA, per germline (reference sequence). This CDR3 comprises 12 residues. The V and J ends lost 6 bases and 4 bases respectively, with 10 bases between them. CDR3 protein: CSAHDGNQPQHF. CDR3 nucleotides: TGCAGTGCCCACGACGGGAATCAGCCCCAGCATTTT.

This clonotype was counted only a few times. The J gene is TRBJ1-1, the V gene TRBV7-9; tentatively, D is TRBD1 (6 bases). The CDR3 consists of 14 residues. Trimming stripped 3 bases from V and 1 base from J, with 9 bases between. Germline V gives CDR1 SEHNR, CDR2 FQNEAQ (reference sequence). The CDR3 loop reads CASSFGQTNTEAFF. The CDR3 bases are TGTGCCAGCAGCTTCGGACAGACGAACACTGAAGCTTTCTTT.